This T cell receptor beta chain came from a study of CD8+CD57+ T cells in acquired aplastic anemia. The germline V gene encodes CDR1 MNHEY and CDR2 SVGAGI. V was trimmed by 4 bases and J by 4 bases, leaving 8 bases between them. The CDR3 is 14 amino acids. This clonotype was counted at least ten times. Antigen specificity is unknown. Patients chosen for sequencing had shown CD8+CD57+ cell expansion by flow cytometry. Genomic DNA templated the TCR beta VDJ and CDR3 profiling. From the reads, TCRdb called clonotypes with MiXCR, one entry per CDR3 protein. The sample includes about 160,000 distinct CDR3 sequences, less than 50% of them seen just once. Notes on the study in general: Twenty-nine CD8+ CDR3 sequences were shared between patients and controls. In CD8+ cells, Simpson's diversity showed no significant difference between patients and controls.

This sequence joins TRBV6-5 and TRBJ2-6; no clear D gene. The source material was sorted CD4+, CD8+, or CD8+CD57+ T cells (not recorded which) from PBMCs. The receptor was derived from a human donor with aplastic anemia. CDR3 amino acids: CASSSATGANVLTF. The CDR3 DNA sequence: TGTGCCAGCAGTTCCGCGACCGGGGCCAACGTCCTGACTTTC.